This TCR beta chain came from a study of CD8 T cells in Susac syndrome. Overall study results and limits: The TCR sequencing and HLA analysis in the study involved a relatively small number of individuals, as the study acknowledged.

Random hexamers primed reverse transcription of about 0.45 to 1 ug RNA. Amplification of TCR beta CDR3 used immunoSEQ multiplex PCR across 54 Vbeta and 13 Jbeta. In TCRdb, the immunoSEQ multiplex PCR reads were re-called with MiXCR into one record per CDR3 protein. The table lists 250,000 to 300,000 distinct CDR3 sequences, approximately 85% of them singletons. Sequencing of TCR beta covered CD8+ and CD4+ T cells obtained from blood. Through negative isolation, CD4+ and CD8+ T cells were obtained, while TEMRA cells were enriched using FACS. Concerning this clonotype itself: Its antigen is still unknown.

The receptor's source is a human donor with multiple sclerosis. Sequencing was done on a sample of CD8+ T cells from PBMCs.

The CDR3 coding sequence is TGTGCCAGCAGCAAAGAGGGGGTGCGGAGACAAATAACAAGAAATGAGCAGTTCTTC. Its translation: CASSKEGVRRQITRNEQFF. The V and J genes are TRBV21-1 and TRBJ2-1; the table calls TRBD1, which could not be checked here. TRBV21-1 is deemed a pseudogene. This CDR3 is 19 amino acids long.